The rows below give T cell receptor beta chains drawn from one sample of a study of blood T cell repertoires in COVID-19. Sequencing was performed with immunoSEQ multiplex PCR; in TCRdb, only in-frame clones are kept and a portion is missing. Of some 89,000 clones detected, 90% appear once; the ten largest clones hold about 1.7%. Material for sequencing was peripheral blood. The receptors derive from a man in his sixties with acute or convalescent COVID-19. Each CDR3 is given without its conserved first and last residue. Size values are once, few and many counts, or a class for expanded clones, and some rows have none.

clone_size: .; v_call: TRBV27; cdr3_aa: ASSPRDRDAYEQY
clone_size: .; v_call: TRBV14; cdr3_aa: ASSQVSGSTDTQY
clone_size: few; v_call: TRBV3-1/TRBV3-2; cdr3_aa: ASSQGPEAF
clone_size: .; v_call: TRBV10-3; cdr3_aa: AISDARTSPTAMRSQF
clone_size: few; v_call: TRBV2; cdr3_aa: ASNGQGANYGYT
clone_size: .; v_call: TRBV28; cdr3_aa: ASSLGREQY
clone_size: few; v_call: TRBV7-8; cdr3_aa: ASSLAGAGSANYGYT
clone_size: .; v_call: TRBV6-6; cdr3_aa: ASSYSRTGLDEQF
clone_size: once; v_call: TRBV12-3/TRBV12-4; cdr3_aa: ASSLSKNTEAF
clone_size: .; v_call: TRBV19; cdr3_aa: ASIGTGLNTEAF
clone_size: .; v_call: TRBV5-1; cdr3_aa: ASSPGGYSNQPQH